The clone carrying this T cell receptor (beta chain) was picked up many times. Its cognate antigen is unknown. The sample comes from a study of T-cell memory formation after mild COVID-19. Study-level findings and limits: Pre-infection memory already had some responding clones, implying cross-reactive memory joined. Whether second-wave clones peaking at day 37 were SARS-CoV-2 specific went unconfirmed.

This CDR3 is built from 13 residues. Looked up from germline, CDR1 is SEHNR and CDR2 is FQNEAQ (reference sequence). Trimming took 5 bases from V and 4 from J; bases not matched to a gene: 4. It was 5'RACE with constant-segment primers that produced the TCR alpha and TCR beta cDNA libraries, which carried sample barcodes and UMIs. TCRdb ran MiXCR on the 5' RACE reads and lists one entry per CDR3 protein. The sample consists of approximately 30,000 distinct CDR3 sequences, 7% to 8% of them appearing once. The sequence derives from a man younger than 30 who had mild COVID-19 (a few samples of this study predate the infection). Cell type and time point are not known. Sequencing was carried out using PBMCs or a T cell subset sorted from them (not recorded which). The chain is built from TRBV7-9 and TRBJ1-2, with TRBD1 identical over 7 bases. The CDR3 here is CASSLQGVYGYTF. CDR3 bases: TGTGCCAGCAGCCTCCAGGGGGTCTATGGCTACACCTTC.